This TCR beta chain was captured by sequencing in a study of blood T cell repertoires in COVID-19. Overall study: Acute and convalescent COVID-19 specimens originated in the United States, Italy and Spain.

Germline CDR1 and CDR2: MNHEY and SVGAGI. The CDR3 is 13 amino acids. V lost 4 bases to trimming and J lost 4 bases; unmatched junction nucleotides: 2. In the source study's methods: Estimated nucleated cell counts came from reference gene primer amplification. TCRdb's copy holds only in-frame clones and misses some; the assay was immunoSEQ multiplex PCR. V and J calls and clone size are as listed in that table; D and trimming were resolved from the DNA. The sample comprises around 200,000 clones, around 80% of which are singletons, and roughly an eighth rests with the top ten. Sequenced: peripheral blood. This sequence was found in a man younger than 40 with active or convalescent COVID-19. The chain couples TRBV6-5 to TRBJ1-1, with TRBD1 identical over 8 bases. CDR3 loop: CASSFGQGTEAFF. In nucleotides, the CDR3 is TGTGCCAGCAGTTTCGGACAGGGCACTGAAGCTTTCTTT.